Shown below are 13 T cell receptor beta chains from a single sample sequenced in a study of vaccination and CD4 T cells after COVID-19. TCRdb reprocessed the PCR reads with MiXCR, giving one entry per CDR3 protein. Among over 15,000 distinct CDR3 sequences, 66% were seen once, and the ten largest hold 1.1%. This material consisted of CD4+ T cells from blood, taken after SARS-CoV-2 vaccination. The origin of the receptors is a human donor who had recovered from COVID-19.

This clonotype was picked up a small number of times. The J gene is TRBJ1-2, the V gene TRBV20-1; TRBD1 aligns across 7 bases. V trimming: 4 bases; J trimming: 3 bases; junction bases outside the gene matches: 14. This CDR3 contains 16 residues. The V gene's germline CDR1 is DFQATT and CDR2 SNEGSKA (reference sequence). DNA for the CDR3: TGCAGTGCTACGCCAAGGAGGACAGGCGCATACTATGGCTACACCTTC. As protein: CSATPRRTGAYYGYTF.

This clonotype was counted a single time. V is TRBV20-1 and J is TRBJ2-1, with 15 bases lining up with TRBD2. The germline V gene has CDR1 DFQATT and CDR2 SNEGSKA (reference sequence). The length of the CDR3 is 16 residues. With V trimmed by 4 bases and J by 8 bases, 9 bases remained unmatched. Written as DNA, the CDR3 is TGCAGTGCTAACGACTGGACTAGCGGGAGGGCCTATGAGCAGTTCTTC. Translating it yields CSANDWTSGRAYEQFF.

The chain uses TRBV20-1 and TRBJ1-2; TRBD1 might be the D (5 bases). CDR1 and CDR2 from the germline V gene are DFQATT and SNEGSKA (reference sequence). The CDR3 runs 11 residues. CDR3 DNA: TGCGGCTTTACGTGGCGGGGGGGCTACACCTTC. It translates to CGFTWRGGYTF.

This chain uses TRBV6-2 or TRBV6-3 with TRBJ1-5, with D possibly being TRBD1 (5 bases). The V end was cut by 7 bases, the J end by 3 bases, with 13 bases between. The germline CDR1 and CDR2 sequences are MNHEY and SVGEGT. This CDR3 is built from 14 residues. The CDR3 nucleotides read TGTGCCAGCATTGACTCAGGGTTCAATCAGCCCCAGCATTTT. Protein product: CASIDSGFNQPQHF.

This clonotype appeared a few times. V usage is TRBV19 and J usage is TRBJ2-4; 8 positions match TRBD1. CDR1 and CDR2 (germline): LNHDA, SQIVND (reference sequence). V lost 4 bases to trimming and J lost 9 bases; unmatched junction nucleotides: 8. The CDR3 length is 14 residues. Written as DNA, the CDR3 is TGTGCCAGTAGTACTTACGACAGGGGAAGCATTCAGTACTTC. It specifies CASSTYDRGSIQYF.

The chain employs TRBV27 and TRBJ2-5, with TRBD2 matching 10 bases. V dropped 5 bases and J dropped 2; count of bases not matched to a gene: 8. The CDR3 is 16 amino acids. The germline CDR1 and CDR2 sequences are MNHEY and SMNVEV (reference sequence). The CDR3 spells CASSPWTSGSQETQYF. The DNA for the CDR3 is TGTGCCAGCAGTCCGTGGACTAGCGGATCACAAGAGACCCAGTACTTC.

The chain carries TRBV7-2 and TRBJ2-1; possibly TRBD2 for D (5 bases). V was cut by 11 bases and J by 1 base, with 18 bases left in between. There are 15 residues in the CDR3. CDR1 and CDR2 from the germline V gene are SGHTA and FQGNSA. CDR3 protein: CAVGNSPGSYNEQFF. The CDR3 DNA is TGTGCCGTGGGAAATTCGCCGGGGTCCTACAATGAGCAGTTCTTC.

This rearrangement joins TRBV20-1 to TRBJ2-2; 11 bases are shared with TRBD2. This CDR3 has 14 amino acids. Per germline, CDR1 DFQATT and CDR2 SNEGSKA (reference sequence). V lost 5 bases to trimming and J lost 4 bases; unmatched junction nucleotides: 3. CDR3 in DNA: TGCAGTGCTCCCGGGACTAGCGGCACCGGGGAGCTGTTTTTT. It specifies CSAPGTSGTGELFF.

This sequence joins TRBV12-3 or TRBV12-4 and TRBJ2-1; 12 bases are a match to TRBD2. Trimming took 2 bases from V and 9 from J; bases not matched to a gene: 8. The CDR3 loop spans 16 amino acids. CDR3: CASSLPRLAGVPEQFF. As DNA, the CDR3 is TGTGCCAGCAGTTTACCCAGACTAGCGGGAGTCCCTGAGCAGTTCTTC.

This chain uses TRBV2 with TRBJ1-6, with D unresolved. The V end lost 8 bases, the J end lost 8 bases, and 13 bases lay between the germline ends. Per the germline V gene, CDR1 is SNHLY and CDR2 is FYNNEI. This CDR3 has 13 amino acids. The DNA of the CDR3 is TGTGCCAGCTCGAGGGAAGTTGATTCACCCCTCCACTTT. Translated, it gives CASSREVDSPLHF.

This clonotype was detected once. The CDR3 nucleotides read TGCAGTGCTCCCATGCTGGGGAGCGATCACGACGAGCAGTACTTC. Residues: CSAPMLGSDHDEQYF. The V gene is TRBV20-1, the J gene TRBJ2-7; a weak D match, TRBD2 (5 bases). Germline CDR1 DFQATT, CDR2 SNEGSKA (reference sequence). V gave up 5 bases and J gave up 5 bases, with 22 bases separating them. The CDR3 sequence is 15 residues long.

The chain couples TRBV5-1 to TRBJ1-6, with D possibly TRBD1 on 5 matching bases. CDR1 is SGHRS, CDR2 YFSETQ, per germline. The CDR3 is 16 amino acids. V lost 4 bases, J lost 6 bases, and 17 bases lay in between. CDR3 bases: TGCGCCAGCAGCGCCCTCCAGGGTGGCGGTAATTCACCCCTCCACTTT. This gives the protein CASSALQGGGNSPLHF.

The chain employs TRBV19 and TRBJ2-3; 7 bases are shared with TRBD1. Per germline, CDR1 LNHDA and CDR2 SQIVND (reference sequence). CDR3 size: 14 residues. J gave up 5 bases and V 4 bases, and 6 bases lay outside the gene matches. The CDR3 coding sequence is TGTGCCAGTAGTAGAGGGACAGCCCGAGATACGCAGTATTTT. Residues: CASSRGTARDTQYF.